Listed below are T cell receptor beta chains from one sample, sequenced in a study of patients and donors after allogeneic stem cell transplantation. TCRdb independently ran MiXCR on the RT-PCR reads; one entry per CDR3 protein. The table lists a few hundred thousand distinct CDR3 sequences, roughly 13% of them singletons, with 11% in the top ten. The sample comprised blood, either unsorted or a sorted T cell fraction (not recorded which). The source of these receptors is a human donor who was either an allogeneic HSCT recipient or a stem cell or donor lymphocyte infusion donor (not recorded which). It is not recorded whose cells these are; they may come from a transplant donor. Both conserved end residues are trimmed from each CDR3.

j_gene	v_gene	CDR3aa
TRBJ2-2	TRBV7-9	ASSPRDFDGELF
TRBJ2-7	TRBV12-5	ASALEGLFEQY
TRBJ1-2	TRBV9	ASSPKGGNNYGYT
TRBJ2-7	TRBV7-8	ASSLRTSSEQY
TRBJ2-1	TRBV11-3	ASSLGLAGATYNEQF
TRBJ2-5	TRBV5-4	ASSSGPKETQY
TRBJ1-2	TRBV12-3/TRBV12-4	ASTPGGELYGYT
TRBJ2-5	TRBV11-2	ASSLIGQETQY
TRBJ1-1	TRBV14	ASSPLGATEAF
TRBJ2-2	TRBV30	AWSGSTGELF
TRBJ2-1	TRBV6-2/TRBV6-3	ASSYNKVGGRPEQF
TRBJ2-2	TRBV4-2	ASSHGVAGETGELF
TRBJ2-1	TRBV6-1	ASAKGTSGVNSYNEQF
TRBJ2-3	TRBV7-2	ASSAGLAADTQY
TRBJ1-5	TRBV10-3	AISESLRLYQPQH
TRBJ2-6	TRBV7-3	ASSPTRSGANVLT
TRBJ2-5	TRBV15	ATSRDRQETQY
TRBJ1-5	TRBV29-1	SVEGGGNNQPQH
TRBJ1-5	TRBV20-1	SARSGTFSNQPQH
TRBJ2-2	TRBV7-9	ASSWGHTNTGELF
TRBJ1-2	TRBV7-2	ASSSVTVATGYT
TRBJ1-2	TRBV6-2/TRBV6-3	ASSYSPGAYNYGYT
TRBJ2-7	TRBV19	ATREAVQSGNEQY
TRBJ2-1	TRBV20-1	SASDLGNEQF
TRBJ1-1	TRBV30	AWIRLGEAF
TRBJ1-2	TRBV28	ASGVTANYGYT
TRBJ2-3	TRBV18	ASSSLAGGTTDTQY
TRBJ1-5	TRBV6-2/TRBV6-3	ASSYKRPEGLSNQPQH
TRBJ2-1	TRBV7-8	ASSLARTGYYNEQF
TRBJ1-2	TRBV6-1	ASSLDTGGRLGYT
TRBJ2-2	TRBV12-3/TRBV12-4	ASSLRGTEITGELF
TRBJ2-7	TRBV20-1	SIKRVGGEQY
TRBJ1-2	TRBV9	ASSGIRDSDYGYT